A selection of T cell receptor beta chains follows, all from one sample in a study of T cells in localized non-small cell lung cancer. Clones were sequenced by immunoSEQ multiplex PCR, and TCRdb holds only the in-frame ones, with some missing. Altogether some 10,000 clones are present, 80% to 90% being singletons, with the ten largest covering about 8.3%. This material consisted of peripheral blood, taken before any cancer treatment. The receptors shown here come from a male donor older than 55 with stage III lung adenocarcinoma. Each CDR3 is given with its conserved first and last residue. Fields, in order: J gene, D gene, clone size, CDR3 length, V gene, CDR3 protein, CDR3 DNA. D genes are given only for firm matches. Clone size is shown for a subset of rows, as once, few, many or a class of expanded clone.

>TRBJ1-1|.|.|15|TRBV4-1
CASSLTQNMNTEAFF
TGCGCCAGCAGCCTCACCCAAAACATGAACACTGAAGCTTTCTTT
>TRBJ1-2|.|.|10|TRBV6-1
CASSEKQFSF
TGTGCCAGCAGTGAAAAACAGTTTTCCTTC
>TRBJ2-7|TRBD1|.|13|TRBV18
CASSPETGAEQYF
TGTGCCAGCTCACCCGAAACAGGGGCCGAGCAGTACTTC
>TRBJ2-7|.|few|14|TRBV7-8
CASSSTGRSYEQYF
TGTGCCAGCAGCTCAACCGGACGCTCCTACGAGCAGTACTTC
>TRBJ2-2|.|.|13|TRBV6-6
CASRQLNTGELFF
TGTGCCAGCAGACAGCTGAACACCGGGGAGCTGTTTTTT
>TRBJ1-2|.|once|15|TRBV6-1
CASSAELYRAVGYTF
TGTGCCAGCAGTGCCGAATTATACAGGGCGGTTGGCTACACCTTC
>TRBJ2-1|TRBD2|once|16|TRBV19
CASSRAGGTLYNEQFF
TGTGCCAGTAGTAGGGCGGGAGGAACCCTATACAATGAGCAGTTCTTC
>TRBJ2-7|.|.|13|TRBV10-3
CAISSDRDTLGYF
TGTGCCATCAGTAGCGACCGGGACACCCTGGGGTACTTC
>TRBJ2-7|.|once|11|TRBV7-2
CASSFSYEQYF
TGTGCCAGCAGCTTCTCCTACGAGCAGTACTTC
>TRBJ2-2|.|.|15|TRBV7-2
CASSLAGQGSGELFF
TGTGCCAGCAGCTTAGCCGGGCAGGGGAGCGGGGAGCTGTTTTTT
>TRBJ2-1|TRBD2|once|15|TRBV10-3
CAIMVAGENNNEQFF
TGTGCCATCATGGTAGCGGGAGAGAATAACAATGAGCAGTTCTTC
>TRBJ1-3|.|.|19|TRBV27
CASSLSVPLRGYSGNTIYF
TGTGCCAGCAGTTTATCCGTCCCTCTAAGAGGGTACTCTGGAAACACCATATATTTT
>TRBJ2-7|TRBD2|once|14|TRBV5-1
CASSLGPGGTEQYF
TGCGCCAGCAGCTTGGGGCCGGGGGGGACCGAGCAGTACTTC
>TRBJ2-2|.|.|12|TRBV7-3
CASGRSTGELFF
TGTGCCAGCGGTCGATCGACCGGGGAGCTGTTTTTT
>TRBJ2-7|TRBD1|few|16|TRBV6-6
CASSYLTGTGGSEQYF
TGTGCCAGCAGTTACCTCACGGGGACAGGGGGCTCCGAGCAGTACTTC
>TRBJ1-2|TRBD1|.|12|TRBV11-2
CASLWDSPRPFF
TGTGCCAGCCTTTGGGACAGCCCACGGCCTTTCTTC
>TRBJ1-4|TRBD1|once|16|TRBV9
CASSATPGQGREKLFF
TGTGCCAGCAGCGCGACTCCGGGACAGGGAAGAGAAAAACTGTTTTTT
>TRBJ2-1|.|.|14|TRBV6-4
CASSDRGLPDPQFF
TGTGCCAGCAGTGACAGGGGACTCCCCGATCCCCAGTTCTTC
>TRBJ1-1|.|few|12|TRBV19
CASSNTYTEAFF
TGTGCCAGTAGTAACACCTACACTGAAGCTTTCTTT
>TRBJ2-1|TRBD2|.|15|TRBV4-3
CASSQGGSVAGARFF
TGCGCCAGCAGCCAAGGGGGATCGGTAGCGGGGGCTAGGTTCTTC
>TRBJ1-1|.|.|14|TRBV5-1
CASRPGTSNTEAFF
TGCGCCAGCAGGCCCGGGACATCGAACACTGAAGCTTTCTTT
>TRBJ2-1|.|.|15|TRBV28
CASSFLSRRYNEQFF
TGTGCCAGCAGTTTTCTTAGTCGGCGGTACAATGAGCAGTTCTTC
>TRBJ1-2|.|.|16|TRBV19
CASSIGAQWDNYGYTF
TGTGCCAGTAGTATAGGCGCGCAGTGGGATAACTATGGCTACACCTTC
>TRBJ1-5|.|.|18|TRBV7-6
CASSLAEPGQHSNQPQHF
TGTGCCAGCAGCTTAGCAGAGCCGGGACAACATAGCAATCAGCCCCAGCATTTT
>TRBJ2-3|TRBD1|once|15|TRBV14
CASSQRTGGTDTQYF
TGTGCCAGCAGCCAAAGGACAGGGGGCACCGATACGCAGTATTTT
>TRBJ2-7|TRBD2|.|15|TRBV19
CASSRSSGPHLEQYF
TGTGCCAGTAGTCGATCTAGCGGGCCGCATTTGGAGCAGTACTTC
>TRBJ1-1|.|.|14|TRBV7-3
CASSLLPTDFEAFF
TGTGCCAGCAGCTTACTTCCGACTGACTTTGAAGCTTTCTTT
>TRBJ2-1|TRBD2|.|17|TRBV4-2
CASSFQGSSGLYNEQFF
TGTGCCAGCAGCTTTCAAGGATCTAGCGGGCTGTACAATGAGCAGTTCTTC
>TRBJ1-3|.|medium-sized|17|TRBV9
CASSEKGLSGSGNTIYF
TGTGCCAGCAGCGAAAAGGGACTTTCAGGCTCTGGAAACACCATATATTTT
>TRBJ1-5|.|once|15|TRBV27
CASSFSRVVGQPQHF
TGTGCCAGCAGTTTTTCCAGGGTCGTGGGGCAGCCCCAGCATTTT
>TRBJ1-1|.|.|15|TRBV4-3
CASSPLGTANTEAFF
TGCGCCAGCAGCCCCCTTGGGACGGCGAACACTGAAGCTTTCTTT
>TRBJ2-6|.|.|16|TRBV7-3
CASSSGPTSGANVLTF
TGTGCCAGCAGCTCGGGACCGACCTCTGGGGCCAACGTCCTGACTTTC
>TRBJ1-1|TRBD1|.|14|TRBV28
CASSVEQGRTEAFF
TGTGCCAGCAGTGTAGAACAGGGGCGGACTGAAGCTTTCTTT
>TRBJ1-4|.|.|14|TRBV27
CASSLSGIYEKLFF
TGTGCCAGCAGCCTGTCGGGGATATATGAAAAACTGTTTTTT
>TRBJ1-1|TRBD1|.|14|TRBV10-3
CAISQLTGGGMPFF
TGTGCCATCAGCCAACTGACAGGGGGCGGTATGCCTTTCTTT
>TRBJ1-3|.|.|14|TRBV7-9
CASSPGSSGNTIYF
TGTGCCAGCAGCCCAGGATCCTCTGGAAACACCATATATTTT
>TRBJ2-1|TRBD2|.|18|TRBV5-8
CASSLELLWRGGLDEQFF
TGTGCCAGCAGCTTGGAACTTCTTTGGCGGGGGGGCCTCGATGAGCAGTTCTTC
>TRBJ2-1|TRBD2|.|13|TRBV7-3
CASSPGGAGEQFF
TGTGCCAGCAGCCCCGGGGGGGCGGGGGAGCAGTTCTTC
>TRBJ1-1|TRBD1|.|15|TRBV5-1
CASSVDGTADTEAFF
TGCGCCAGCAGCGTGGATGGGACAGCAGATACTGAAGCTTTCTTT
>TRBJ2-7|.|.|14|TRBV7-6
CASSPRQEAFEQYF
TGTGCCAGCAGCCCCCGACAGGAGGCATTCGAGCAGTACTTC
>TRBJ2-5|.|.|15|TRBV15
CATSRDEGLQETQYF
TGTGCCACCAGCAGAGATGAGGGCCTTCAAGAGACCCAGTACTTC
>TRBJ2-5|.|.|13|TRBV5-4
CASSPGRQETQYF
TGTGCCAGCAGCCCTGGACGCCAAGAGACCCAGTACTTC
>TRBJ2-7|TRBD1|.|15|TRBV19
CASSIGRQGTYEQYF
TGTGCCAGTAGTATCGGTAGACAGGGGACCTACGAGCAGTACTTC
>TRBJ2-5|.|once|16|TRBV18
CASSTHYSVYQETQYF
TGTGCCAGCTCAACACATTACAGCGTTTACCAAGAGACCCAGTACTTC
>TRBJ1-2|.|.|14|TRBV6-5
CASSYSTQNYGYTF
TGTGCCAGCAGTTACTCCACCCAGAACTATGGCTACACCTTC
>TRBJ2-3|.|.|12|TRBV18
CASSTGGDTQYF
TGTGCCAGCTCAACTGGGGGGGATACGCAGTATTTT
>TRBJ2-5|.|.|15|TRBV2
CASTPIDRGQETQYF
TGTGCCAGCACTCCCATCGACCGGGGGCAAGAGACCCAGTACTTC
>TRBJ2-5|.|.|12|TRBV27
CASTSGGETQYF
TGTGCCAGCACCTCCGGCGGGGAGACCCAGTACTTC
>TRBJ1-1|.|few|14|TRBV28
CASSFSTGWTEAFF
TGTGCCAGCAGTTTCTCTACAGGGTGGACTGAAGCTTTCTTT
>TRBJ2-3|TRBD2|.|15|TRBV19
CASSTLAALTDTQYF
TGTGCCAGTAGTACACTAGCGGCGCTAACAGATACGCAGTATTTT
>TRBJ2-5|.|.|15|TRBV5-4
CASSLAQGRQETQYF
TGTGCCAGCAGCTTGGCGCAGGGAAGGCAAGAGACCCAGTACTTC
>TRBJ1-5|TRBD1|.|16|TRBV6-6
CASSAGTGGSNQPQHF
TGTGCCAGCAGCGCCGGTACAGGGGGATCAAATCAGCCCCAGCATTTT
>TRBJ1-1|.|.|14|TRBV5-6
CASTLRLLNTEAFF
TGTGCCAGCACCCTCCGATTGCTCAACACTGAAGCTTTCTTT
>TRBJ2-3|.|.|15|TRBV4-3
CASSPEMKKTDTQYF
TGCGCCAGCAGCCCTGAAATGAAGAAAACAGATACGCAGTATTTT
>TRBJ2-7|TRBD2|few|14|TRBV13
CATASRGGIYEQYF
TGTGCCACAGCGAGTCGGGGGGGTATATACGAGCAGTACTTC
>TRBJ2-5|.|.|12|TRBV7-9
CASSPGVGTQYF
TGTGCCAGCTCCCCCGGGGTAGGGACCCAGTACTTC
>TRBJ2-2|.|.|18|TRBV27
CASSFRPPQSVNTGELFF
TGTGCCAGCAGTTTCCGCCCCCCCCAGTCAGTTAACACCGGGGAGCTGTTTTTT